This TCR beta chain was observed in a study of cytomegalovirus exposure and HLA in healthy donors. Turning to the study itself: The same platform was used for the 110 or so validation repertoires and the roughly 730 first-cohort repertoires, a later analysis reported.

On this clone: Its specificity is not known.

V lost 2 bases to trimming and J lost 3 bases; unmatched junction nucleotides: 4. Germline-derived CDR1 and CDR2 are SGHRS and YFSETQ. CDR3 length equals 15 residues. Clones were read by immunoSEQ multiplex PCR, and TCRdb kept only the in-frame ones, dropping some. The sample lists 260,000 or so clones, 80% to 90% occurring once. Study results and limitations: Researchers reported that three CMV-associated chains were confirmed in vitro as CMV antigen-specific. The study put 150 to 200 TCR beta chains on its list as cytomegalovirus-associated.

The sequence derives from a man younger than 35 in good health and CMV-seronegative. The chain uses TRBV5-1 and TRBJ2-5, with 10 bases aligning to TRBD1. Specimen: PBMCs. In nucleotides, the CDR3 is TGCGCCAGCAGCTTTACCGGGACAGGGGAAGAGACCCAGTACTTC. Protein: CASSFTGTGEETQYF.